A selection of T cell receptor beta chains follows, all from one sample in a study of blood T cell repertoires in COVID-19. Repertoires were generated with immunoSEQ multiplex PCR, while TCRdb's copy carries only in-frame clones and drops some. The profile shows some 110,000 clones, about 80% of them singletons. What was sequenced was peripheral blood. These receptors came from a woman in her seventies with acute or convalescent COVID-19. Both conserved end residues are part of each CDR3. D genes are given only for firm matches. Size is stated for part of the rows, as once, few or many counts, or as a class when the clone is expanded.

size,V,length,D,J,CDR3,DNA
once,TRBV4-3,15,NA,TRBJ2-2,CASSQAEANTGELFF,TGCGCCAGCAGCCAAGCGGAGGCGAACACCGGGGAGCTGTTTTTT
NA,TRBV12-5,16,TRBD1,TRBJ1-2,CASGLVPEGQGGGYTF,TGTGCTAGTGGTTTGGTACCGGAGGGACAGGGTGGTGGCTACACCTTC
many,TRBV2,15,NA,TRBJ2-2,CASSAGTLAPGELFF,TGTGCCAGCAGCGCCGGGACACTCGCTCCCGGGGAGCTGTTTTTT
few,TRBV5-1,14,TRBD1,TRBJ1-1,CASSRTGENTEAFF,TGCGCCAGCAGCCGGACAGGGGAAAACACTGAAGCTTTCTTT
few,TRBV24-1,12,NA,TRBJ2-2,CASSRVPGELFF,TGTGCCTCCTCACGAGTGCCCGGGGAGCTGTTTTTT
NA,TRBV7-2,15,TRBD2,TRBJ2-1,CASSLAISGGNEQFF,TGTGCCAGCAGCTTAGCGATTAGCGGGGGCAATGAGCAGTTCTTC
NA,TRBV12-3/TRBV12-4,11,TRBD1,TRBJ2-7,CASTTGAEQYF,TGTGCCAGCACTACAGGGGCCGAGCAGTACTTC
NA,TRBV27,15,TRBD2,TRBJ2-3,CASTPRRDYTDTQYF,TGTGCCAGCACCCCCCGCCGGGACTACACAGATACGCAGTATTTT
NA,TRBV5-5,16,TRBD1,TRBJ1-2,CASSFGSTGVGYGYTF,TGTGCCAGCAGCTTTGGGTCCACAGGGGTAGGATATGGCTACACCTTC
once,TRBV14,14,NA,TRBJ1-6,CASSWTANNSPLHF,TGTGCCAGCAGCTGGACAGCAAATAATTCACCCCTCCACTTT
NA,TRBV13,16,TRBD2,TRBJ2-1,CASSLGGLGTYNEQFF,TGTGCCAGCAGCTTAGGGGGACTAGGAACCTACAATGAGCAGTTCTTC
NA,TRBV4-1,13,TRBD1,TRBJ1-2,CASSRTGGYGYTF,TGCGCCAGCAGCCGGACAGGCGGATATGGCTACACCTTC
NA,TRBV5-6,15,TRBD2,TRBJ2-3,CASSLASGVTDTQYF,TGTGCCAGCAGCTTGGCTAGCGGGGTCACAGATACGCAGTATTTT
NA,TRBV19,12,NA,TRBJ2-1,CASSIDVNEQFF,TGTGCCAGTAGTATAGACGTCAATGAGCAGTTCTTC
NA,TRBV3-1/TRBV3-2,15,TRBD2,TRBJ2-1,CASSWEGLSYNEQFF,TGTGCCAGCAGTTGGGAGGGTTTGTCGTACAATGAGCAGTTCTTC
NA,TRBV7-2,15,TRBD1,TRBJ2-2,CASSVTRTGFRELFF,TGTGCCAGCAGCGTAACGAGGACAGGGTTCCGGGAGCTGTTTTTT
few,TRBV11-2,16,TRBD2,TRBJ2-1,CASSLRSRGVHNEQFF,TGTGCCAGCAGCTTGAGATCCCGGGGGGTACACAATGAGCAGTTCTTC
NA,TRBV30,12,NA,TRBJ1-2,CAWRRGAYGYTF,TGTGCCTGGAGACGAGGCGCCTATGGCTACACCTTC
NA,TRBV7-9,15,NA,TRBJ2-7,CASSPMYISTGEQYF,TGTGCCAGCAGCCCAATGTATATCTCTACGGGAGAGCAGTACTTC
NA,TRBV15,12,NA,TRBJ2-7,CATSRDSHEQYF,TGTGCCACCAGCAGAGATAGCCACGAGCAGTACTTC
NA,TRBV19,16,TRBD1,TRBJ2-1,CASSIPRTGGLNEQFF,TGTGCCAGTAGTATACCGCGGACAGGGGGCCTGAATGAGCAGTTCTTC
NA,TRBV7-8,16,NA,TRBJ2-2,CASSLSLPGNTGELFF,TGTGCCAGCAGCTTAAGTTTGCCAGGGAACACCGGGGAGCTGTTTTTT
NA,TRBV6-6,15,NA,TRBJ1-1,CASSYRGGLDTEAFF,TGTGCCAGCAGTTACCGAGGGGGATTGGACACTGAAGCTTTCTTT
NA,TRBV12-3/TRBV12-4,12,TRBD1,TRBJ2-5,CASGTEQETQYF,TGTGCCAGCGGGACAGAGCAAGAGACCCAGTACTTC
NA,TRBV27,18,NA,TRBJ1-6,CASSPRAGALLYNSPLHF,TGTGCCAGCAGTCCCCGCGCGGGGGCGCTTCTCTATAATTCACCCCTCCACTTT
NA,TRBV6-1,16,NA,TRBJ1-5,CASSGQGGYSNQPQHF,TGTGCCAGCAGTGGTCAGGGCGGCTATAGCAATCAGCCCCAGCATTTT
NA,TRBV6-1,13,NA,TRBJ1-5,CASSEAILGQIHF,TGTGCCAGCAGTGAAGCAATTCTGGGCCAGATCCATTTT
NA,TRBV27,14,NA,TRBJ1-1,CASSDYRERTEAFF,TGTGCCAGCAGTGACTACAGGGAACGAACTGAAGCTTTCTTT
NA,TRBV7-8,16,NA,TRBJ2-6,CASSLVTPSGANVLTF,TGTGCCAGCAGCTTAGTTACACCCTCTGGGGCCAACGTCCTGACTTTC
NA,TRBV3-1/TRBV3-2,18,TRBD2,TRBJ2-1,CAISPGLAGGASNNEQFF,TGTGCCATCTCTCCGGGACTAGCGGGGGGGGCCTCCAACAATGAGCAGTTCTTC
NA,TRBV7-9,14,NA,TRBJ2-1,CASSLVRGNNEQFF,TGTGCCAGCAGCTTAGTAAGGGGGAACAATGAGCAGTTCTTC
NA,TRBV19,13,NA,TRBJ1-1,CASSDRLNTEAFF,TGTGCCAGTAGTGACAGGCTCAACACTGAAGCTTTCTTT